Listed below are T cell receptor beta chains from one sample, sequenced in a study of tumor and adjacent non-tumor tissue in lung cancer. TCRdb called the multiplex PCR reads again in MiXCR, with one record for every CDR3 protein. The data contain tens of thousands of distinct CDR3 sequences, around 86% of them singletons. The specimen sequenced was lung tumor tissue. The receptors come from a woman aged 45 to 65 with non-small cell lung cancer. Both conserved end residues are part of each CDR3. Each record gives: V gene, clone size, CDR3 protein. Only part of the rows carry a size: once, few, many, or a class if the clone is expanded.

TRBV5-4 . CASSPEDSGANVLTF
TRBV6-1 . CASKSLTGSFVDGQFF
TRBV20-1 . CNAGKTGGSSPLHF
TRBV6-2/TRBV6-3 once CASASVKRADNEEFF
TRBV28 . CASIPTRQGLWAYTF
TRBV20-1 . CSVKPKGGYTF
TRBV10-2 . CASSLLNRDRGYSPVHF
TRBV6-2/TRBV6-3 . CVSSYSDTGELFF
TRBV11-2 . CASSLDPGSAGADTQYF
TRBV5-1 many CASSSRVDRNEQFF
TRBV20-1 . CSLGLGGGEQYF
TRBV4-2 . CASSQSQSGSGADTQYF
TRBV20-1 . CSARQWRGGATYEKLFF
TRBV10-2 . CASMNKGLGNIQYF
TRBV5-1 many CASSLEQGAGNTIYF
TRBV28 . CASSLGLSSPLHF
TRBV6-2/TRBV6-3 . CASSRGQGQDGNTF
TRBV11-2 . CASSLGQLNEQYF
TRBV5-1 . CARSWGEGVEQYF
TRBV12-3/TRBV12-4 . CASSLSGSINTEAFF
TRBV5-4 . CASSSHKTTSSYEQYF
TRBV30 . CAWILSGNSQYF
TRBV12-3/TRBV12-4 . CASSLQGGLGEKQFF
TRBV20-1 . CSTIRRDQQSYKEQFF
TRBV10-1 . CASSESESLRTGYNEQFF
TRBV5-6 . CASSFRLAGGDMQYF
TRBV12-3/TRBV12-4 . CASSPTGHGYTF
TRBV11-2 few CANSLVLGTGYTF
TRBV28 . CVSTRGTNEKLFF
TRBV28 . CDSSPPSALTDMQYF
TRBV7-9 . CASTWDYSVDTIYF
TRBV6-1 once CANSEGPGDGIQYF
TRBV6-5 . CASSYLGANSPIHF
TRBV11-2 . CARSPRQGANEKVFF
TRBV20-1 . CIARTGQNTIYF
TRBV12-3/TRBV12-4 many CASSPLVSTDTQYF
TRBV28 . CASAGTSGSTNEQFF
TRBV20-1 . CRARSPTGRDYVQIF
TRBV20-1 . CSARDRTGNQSQHF
TRBV20-1 . CSVRTIGITYEQYF
TRBV10-3 . CAISELSEKRNEQFF